These 28 T cell receptor beta chains originate from one sample sequenced in a study of neurological immune-mediated disorders. TCRdb fed the 5' RACE reads into MiXCR, producing one record per CDR3 protein. The profile shows fewer than 25,000 distinct CDR3 sequences, less than 15% of them singletons. The specimen was PBMCs. The receptors derive from a woman aged 55-70 years with HTLV-1-associated myelopathy (HAM/TSP).

The sample holds many counts of this clonotype. The chain recombines TRBV24-1 with TRBJ2-2; 8 bases align to TRBD1. There are 17 residues in the CDR3. In germline, CDR1 is KGHDR, CDR2 SFDVKD. With 4 bases clipped from V and 0 bases from J, the junction kept 6 bases outside the gene matches. Here the CDR3 DNA reads TGTGCCACCAGTGACTTGGAACAGGGGGCGAACACCGGGGAGCTGTTTTTT. The encoded protein is CATSDLEQGANTGELFF.

This clonotype was picked up many times. The chain joins TRBV24-1 to TRBJ2-3; 10 bases are shared with TRBD2. The CDR3 runs 18 residues. Losses at the gene ends were 2 bases for V and 2 bases for J; bases not matched to a gene: 9. CDR1 is KGHDR and CDR2 is SFDVKD in the germline V gene. CDR3 coding DNA: TGTGCCACCAGTGATTCTTTAACCCTAGCGGGAGCCACAGATACGCAGTATTTT. Translating gives CATSDSLTLAGATDTQYF.

At least ten counts were recorded for this clonotype. The J gene is TRBJ2-7, the V gene TRBV7-9; D possibly corresponds to TRBD2 (5 bases). V shed 1 base and J shed 0 bases, with 10 bases lying between them. Germline-derived CDR1 and CDR2 are SEHNR and FQNEAQ (reference sequence). This CDR3 contains 15 residues. For the CDR3, the DNA is TGTGCCAGCAGCTTAGTCCCAAGCGGCTCCTACGAGCAGTACTTC. It translates to CASSLVPSGSYEQYF.

The chain recombines TRBV29-1 with TRBJ2-1, with unresolved D. The V and J ends lost 3 bases and 3 bases respectively, with 33 bases between them. Germline V lookup: CDR1 SQVTM, CDR2 ANQGSEA. The CDR3 has 21 residues. The CDR3 bases are TGCAGCGTTGACGGGCGGCTTCTTCCCCCTTTTGTGGCTACGCTCTACAATGAGCAGTTCTTC. Translating it yields CSVDGRLLPPFVATLYNEQFF.

This clonotype was seen many times. This sequence joins TRBV7-2 and TRBJ2-3; 13 bases fit TRBD2. The CDR3 is made up of 16 amino acids. Germline loops: CDR1 SGHTA, CDR2 FQGNSA. J lost 3 bases, V lost 5 bases, and 5 bases had no gene match. As DNA, the CDR3 is TGTGCCAGCAGCACACTAGCGGGGGGGCTTACAGATACGCAGTATTTT. Translated, it gives CASSTLAGGLTDTQYF.

This clonotype was counted many times. The chain has TRBV4-2 and TRBJ2-7; D is ambiguous. The length of the CDR3 is 15 residues. Trimming removed 0 bases at V and 4 bases at J, with 13 bases between. Germline V gene data show CDR1 as LGHNA and CDR2 as YNFKEQ. CDR3 nucleotide sequence: TGTGCCAGCAGCCAAGAGGCTCACCCAACTTACGAGCAGTACTTC. Its translation: CASSQEAHPTYEQYF.

The chain recombines TRBV20-1 with TRBJ2-7; perhaps TRBD1 as D (6 bases). The germline gives CDR1 DFQATT, CDR2 SNEGSKA (reference sequence). The CDR3 sequence is 12 residues long. V was pared by 4 bases and J by 2 bases, with 9 bases between. The CDR3 DNA follows: TGCAGTGCTAATCGGACAGCCTACGAGCAGTACTTC. This codes for CSANRTAYEQYF.

This clonotype was found many times. V is TRBV5-6 and J is TRBJ1-2; TRBD1 is a possible D gene (5 bases). The germline V gene encodes CDR1 SGHDT and CDR2 YYEEEE. The ends were cut back, 4 bases at V and 4 bases at J, with 17 bases in the middle. This CDR3 is 15 amino acids long. The CDR3 loop reads CASSIGTQATYGYTF. CDR3 DNA sequence: TGTGCCAGCAGCATCGGGACCCAGGCTACCTATGGCTACACCTTC.

This clonotype was seen ten or more times. The CDR3 region is CASTAGRFAYNEQFF. In nucleotides, the CDR3 is TGTGCCAGCACCGCGGGGCGGTTCGCCTACAATGAGCAGTTCTTC. V and J are TRBV12-3 or TRBV12-4 and TRBJ2-1, with D perhaps TRBD2 (6 bases). Trimming took off 7 bases at V and 2 bases at J, with 15 bases between the two ends. CDR3 size: 15 residues.

The sample holds many counts of this clonotype. The chain links TRBV7-2 to TRBJ2-7, with 7 bases aligning to TRBD1. The CDR3 consists of 14 residues. Per germline, CDR1 SGHTA and CDR2 FQGNSA. Trimming took 4 bases from V and 4 from J; bases not matched to a gene: 7. As DNA, the CDR3 is TGTGCCAGCAGCTACACAGGACAGGAGTACGAGCAGTACTTC. Translated, it gives CASSYTGQEYEQYF.

Ten or more counts support this clonotype. The chain joins TRBV20-1 to TRBJ1-6, with 8 bases matching TRBD1. The CDR3 consists of 15 residues. Per the germline V gene, CDR1 is DFQATT and CDR2 is SNEGSKA (reference sequence). The J segment lost 5 bases and the V segment lost 5 bases, leaving 8 bases of the junction unmatched. The CDR3 protein is CSAQRTGSDNSPLHF. The DNA for the CDR3 is TGCAGTGCTCAGAGGACAGGGTCGGATAATTCACCCCTCCACTTT.

In this sample, this clonotype turned up many times. The chain carries TRBV21-1 and TRBJ1-2. TRBV21-1 is annotated as a pseudogene. CDR3 length: 8 amino acids. The CDR3 spells CASSSYTF. DNA for the CDR3: TGTGCCAGCAGCAGCTACACCTTC.

The sample holds many counts of this clonotype. The V call is TRBV7-2, the J call TRBJ1-1, with D perhaps TRBD1 (6 bases). The CDR3 is 15 amino acids. The germline V gene has CDR1 SGHTA and CDR2 FQGNSA. The ends were cut back, 5 bases at V and 4 bases at J, with 17 bases in the middle. The CDR3 protein is CASSPLGGGSTEAFF. The CDR3 DNA reads as TGTGCCAGCAGCCCGTTGGGGGGCGGGAGCACTGAAGCTTTCTTT.

At least ten counts were recorded for this clonotype. This sequence joins TRBV7-2 and TRBJ2-6; no clear D gene. Germline V lookup: CDR1 SGHTA, CDR2 FQGNSA. This CDR3 comprises 16 residues. V lost 0 bases to trimming and J lost 2 bases, with 8 bases between them. This CDR3 is CASSLANTPGANVLTF. The DNA of the CDR3 is TGTGCCAGCAGCTTAGCTAACACCCCTGGGGCCAACGTCCTGACTTTC.

This clonotype was counted at least ten times. This rearrangement joins TRBV12-3 or TRBV12-4 to TRBJ2-7, with D maybe TRBD1 (5 bases). The CDR3 is made up of 13 amino acids. V was pared by 8 bases and J by 5 bases, with 16 bases between. Written as DNA, the CDR3 is TGTGCCAGCTATGCCAGGGTGATCCACGAGCAGTACTTC. Its translation is CASYARVIHEQYF.

In this sample, this clonotype turned up many times. V and J are TRBV12-3 or TRBV12-4 and TRBJ2-1; 12 bases agree with TRBD2. V shed 6 bases and J 5 bases; nucleotides not matched to a gene: 5. This CDR3 is 15 amino acids long. The CDR3 DNA sequence: TGTGCCAGCAGGAAGACTAGCGGGAGCCACAATGAGCAGTTCTTC. Translation: CASRKTSGSHNEQFF.

This chain uses TRBV3-1 with TRBJ1-6, with TRBD1 matching over 7 bases. Germline loops: CDR1 LGHDT, CDR2 YNNKEL (reference sequence). V shed 8 bases and J 10 bases; nucleotides not matched to a gene: 8. The CDR3 has 13 residues. Here the CDR3 reads CASRQDRESPLHF. CDR3 DNA: TGTGCCAGCCGGCAAGACAGGGAGTCACCCCTCCACTTT.

This clonotype came up a few times. The J gene is TRBJ2-1, the V gene TRBV7-6, with D uncertain. V lost 2 bases to trimming and J lost 0 bases, with 14 bases between them. The CDR3 runs to 17 residues. From germline, CDR1 is SGHVS and CDR2 FNYEAQ. The CDR3 DNA follows: TGTGCCAGCAGCTTAACCGGCGGACCCCGCTCCTACAATGAGCAGTTCTTC. This gives the protein CASSLTGGPRSYNEQFF. Looking up the rest from reference TRBV7-6 and TRBJ2-1 gives the full variable domain: GAGVSQSPRYKVTKRGQDVALRCDPISGHVSLYWYRQALGQGPEFLTYFNYEAQQDKSGLPNDRFSAERPEGSISTLTIQRTEQRDSAMYRCASSLTGGPRSYNEQFFGPGTRLTVL.

The V call is TRBV12-5, the J call TRBJ2-6; D possibly corresponds to TRBD1 (6 bases). The CDR3 sequence is 16 residues long. Trimming took 0 bases from V and 0 from J, leaving 6 bases between them. The germline gives CDR1 LGHNT, CDR2 FRNRAP. The CDR3 nucleotides read TGTGCTAGTGGTTTGGTACAGGGCTCTGGGGCCAACGTCCTGACTTTC. It is translated as CASGLVQGSGANVLTF.

This clonotype was counted many times. This chain links TRBV7-2 with TRBJ1-2; no reliable D call. Trimming pared 5 bases from V and 0 bases from J, leaving 13 bases between. Germline V CDR1 and CDR2: SGHTA, FQGNSA. The CDR3 has 15 residues. The CDR3 nucleotides are TGTGCCAGCAGCCAGCGACGAGGAGCTAACTATGGCTACACCTTC. This encodes CASSQRRGANYGYTF.

This clonotype showed up just once. V is TRBV14 and J is TRBJ1-1; TRBD1 matches at 7 bases. The CDR3 is 16 residues long. V gave up 4 bases and J gave up 0 bases; unmatched junction bases: 8. CDR1 SGHDN and CDR2 FVKESK come from the germline V gene. The CDR3 nucleotides read TGTGCCAGCAGCCTGATCGACAGGGACATGAACACTGAAGCTTTCTTT. Its translation: CASSLIDRDMNTEAFF.

This clonotype was counted ten times or more. V and J are TRBV28 and TRBJ1-2; D perhaps matches TRBD1 (5 bases). The CDR3 totals 13 residues. In germline, CDR1 is MDHEN, CDR2 SYDVKM. V shed 8 bases and J shed 5 bases, with 15 bases lying between them. The DNA of the CDR3 is TGTGCCAGCCGGCTGGGGGGGAGTTATGGCTACACCTTC. It specifies CASRLGGSYGYTF.

This clonotype was seen ten or more times. V usage is TRBV5-1 and J usage is TRBJ1-5; no reliable D call. With 4 bases removed from V and 0 bases from J, the gap between germline ends came to 14 bases. Germline CDR1 reads SGHRS; CDR2 reads YFSETQ. There are 16 residues in the CDR3. Here the CDR3 reads CASSPGSLFSNQPQHF. The CDR3 DNA follows: TGCGCCAGCAGCCCGGGTTCATTATTTAGCAATCAGCCCCAGCATTTT.

This clonotype occurred many times. The V gene is TRBV5-5, the J gene TRBJ2-2, with 9 bases that match TRBD1. The trim removed 3 bases at V and 3 bases at J, leaving 3 bases unmatched. The CDR3 contains 15 residues. Germline CDR1 SGHKS, CDR2 YYEKEE (reference sequence). CDR3 in DNA: TGTGCCAGCAGCTCGGGACAGGGTCACACCGGGGAGCTGTTTTTT. Translating gives CASSSGQGHTGELFF.

This clonotype qualifies as medium-sized. The chain couples TRBV5-5 to TRBJ2-2; no definite D call. Trimming stripped 2 bases from V and 4 bases from J, with 18 bases between. CDR1 SGHKS and CDR2 YYEKEE come from the germline V gene (reference sequence). The CDR3 is 17 amino acids. The chain's CDR3 is CASSFRSQVPFTGELFF. CDR3 DNA: TGTGCCAGCAGCTTTCGTAGCCAGGTTCCCTTCACCGGGGAGCTGTTTTTT.

This clonotype occurred many times. The chain combines TRBV7-9 with TRBJ2-6; D is possibly TRBD1 or TRBD2 (5 bases each). Trimming shortened V by 2 bases and J by 0 bases, and 17 bases separated the two germline ends. Germline CDR1 is SEHNR and CDR2 is FQNEAQ (reference sequence). The CDR3 runs 19 residues. Written as DNA, the CDR3 is TGTGCCAGCAGCTTATCTTCCGGGACGGGGAGCTCTGGGGCCAACGTCCTGACTTTC. Amino acids: CASSLSSGTGSSGANVLTF.

This clonotype was counted at least ten times. The chain recombines TRBV6-2 or TRBV6-3 with TRBJ1-2, with D possibly matching TRBD1 (6 bases). CDR1 is MNHEY, CDR2 SVGEGT, per germline. There are 13 residues in the CDR3. Trimming shortened V by 2 bases and J by 8 bases, and 12 bases separated the two germline ends. Written as DNA, the CDR3 is TGTGCCAGCAGTTACGACAGGACTCGCGGCTACACCTTC. It yields the protein CASSYDRTRGYTF.

This clonotype was counted many times. CDR3 coding DNA: TGCAGTGGGGGACTAGCGGTAACCTCTAGCACAGATACGCAGTATTTT. Translation: CSGGLAVTSSTDTQYF. V gene TRBV20-1 combines with J gene TRBJ2-3, with 11 bases aligning to TRBD2. There are 16 residues in the CDR3. V was pared by 7 bases and J by 0 bases, with 9 bases of the junction left unmatched. Germline loops: CDR1 DFQATT, CDR2 SNEGSKA (reference sequence).